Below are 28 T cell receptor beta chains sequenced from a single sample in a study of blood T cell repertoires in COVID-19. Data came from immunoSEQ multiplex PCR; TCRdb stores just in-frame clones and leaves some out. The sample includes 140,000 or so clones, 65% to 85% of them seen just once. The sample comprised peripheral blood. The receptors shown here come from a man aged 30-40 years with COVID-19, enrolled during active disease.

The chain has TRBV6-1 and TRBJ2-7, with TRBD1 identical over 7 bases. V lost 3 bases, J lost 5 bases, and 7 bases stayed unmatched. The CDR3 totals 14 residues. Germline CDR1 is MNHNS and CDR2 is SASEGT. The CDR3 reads CASSEVTGVHEQYF. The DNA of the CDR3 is TGTGCCAGCAGTGAGGTTACAGGGGTCCACGAGCAGTACTTC.

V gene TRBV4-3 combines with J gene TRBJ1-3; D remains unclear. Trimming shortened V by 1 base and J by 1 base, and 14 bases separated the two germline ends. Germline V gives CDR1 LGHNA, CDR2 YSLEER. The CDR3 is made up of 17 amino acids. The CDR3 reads CASSQAGGRASGNTIYF. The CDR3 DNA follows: TGCGCCAGCAGCCAAGCAGGTGGCAGAGCTTCTGGAAACACCATATATTTT.

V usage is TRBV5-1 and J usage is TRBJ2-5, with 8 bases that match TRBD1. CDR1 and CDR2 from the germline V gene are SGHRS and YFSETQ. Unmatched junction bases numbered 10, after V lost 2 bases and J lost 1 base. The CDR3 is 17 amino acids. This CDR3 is CASSLGQGIRAQETQYF. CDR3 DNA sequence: TGCGCCAGCAGCTTAGGACAGGGTATTCGGGCCCAAGAGACCCAGTACTTC.

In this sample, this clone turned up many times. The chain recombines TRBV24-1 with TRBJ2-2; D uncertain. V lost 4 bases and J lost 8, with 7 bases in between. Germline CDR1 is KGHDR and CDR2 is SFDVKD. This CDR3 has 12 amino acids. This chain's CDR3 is CATSDAAGELFF. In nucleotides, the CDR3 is TGTGCCACCAGTGACGCGGCGGGGGAGCTGTTTTTT.

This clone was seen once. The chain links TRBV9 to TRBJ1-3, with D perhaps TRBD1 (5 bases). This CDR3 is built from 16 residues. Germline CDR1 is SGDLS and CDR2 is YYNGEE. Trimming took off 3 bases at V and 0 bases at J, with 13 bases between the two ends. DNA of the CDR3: TGTGCCAGCAGCGAGCCGGAGGGGTTCTCTGGAAACACCATATATTTT. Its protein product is CASSEPEGFSGNTIYF.

CDR3 DNA: TGTGCCAGCAACTCGGGGGGGACAGGGAACTACGAGCAGTACTTC. As protein: CASNSGGTGNYEQYF. The rearrangement links TRBV7-2 to TRBJ2-7; possibly TRBD1 for D (9 bases). Trimming cost V 7 bases and J 3 bases, with 19 bases left between them. The V gene's germline CDR1 is SGHTA and CDR2 FQGNSA. This CDR3 spans 15 amino acids.

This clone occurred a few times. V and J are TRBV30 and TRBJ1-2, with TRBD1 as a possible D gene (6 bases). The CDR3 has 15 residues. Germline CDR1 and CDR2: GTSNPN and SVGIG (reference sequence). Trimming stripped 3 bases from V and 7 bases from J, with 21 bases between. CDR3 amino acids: CAWRQTGGDSSGYTF. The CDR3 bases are TGTGCCTGGAGGCAGACAGGAGGCGATTCGAGTGGCTACACCTTC.

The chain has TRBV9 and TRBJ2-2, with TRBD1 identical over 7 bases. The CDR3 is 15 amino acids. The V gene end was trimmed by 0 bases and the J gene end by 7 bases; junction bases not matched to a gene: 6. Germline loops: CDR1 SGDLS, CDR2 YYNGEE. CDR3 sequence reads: CASSVEIAGGGELFF. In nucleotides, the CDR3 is TGTGCCAGCAGCGTAGAAATTGCAGGGGGCGGGGAGCTGTTTTTT.

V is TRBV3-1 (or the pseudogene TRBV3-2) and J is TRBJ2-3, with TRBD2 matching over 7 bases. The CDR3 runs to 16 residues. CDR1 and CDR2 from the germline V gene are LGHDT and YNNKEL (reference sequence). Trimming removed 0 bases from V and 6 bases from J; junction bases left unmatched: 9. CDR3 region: CASSQDLAGAGDTQYF. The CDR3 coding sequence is TGTGCCAGCAGCCAAGATCTGGCGGGAGCAGGGGATACGCAGTATTTT.

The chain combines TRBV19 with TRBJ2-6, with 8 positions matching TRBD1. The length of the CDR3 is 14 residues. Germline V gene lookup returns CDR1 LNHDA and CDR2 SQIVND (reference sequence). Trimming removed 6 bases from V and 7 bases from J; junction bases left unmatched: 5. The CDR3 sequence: CASRDRARANVLTF. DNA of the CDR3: TGTGCCAGTAGGGACAGGGCGCGAGCCAACGTCCTGACTTTC.

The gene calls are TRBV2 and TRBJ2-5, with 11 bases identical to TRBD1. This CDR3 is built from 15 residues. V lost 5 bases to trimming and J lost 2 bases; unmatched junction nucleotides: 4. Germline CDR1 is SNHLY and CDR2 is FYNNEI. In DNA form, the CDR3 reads TGTGCCAGCAGTTGGGACAGGGGGACTCAAGAGACCCAGTACTTC. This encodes CASSWDRGTQETQYF.

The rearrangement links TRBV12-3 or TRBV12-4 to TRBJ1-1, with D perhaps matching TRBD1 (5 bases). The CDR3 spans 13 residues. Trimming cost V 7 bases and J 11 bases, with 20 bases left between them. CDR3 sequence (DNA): TGTGCCAGCAACATGGAGGGACCGCCCTGGGCTTTCTTT. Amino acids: CASNMEGPPWAFF.

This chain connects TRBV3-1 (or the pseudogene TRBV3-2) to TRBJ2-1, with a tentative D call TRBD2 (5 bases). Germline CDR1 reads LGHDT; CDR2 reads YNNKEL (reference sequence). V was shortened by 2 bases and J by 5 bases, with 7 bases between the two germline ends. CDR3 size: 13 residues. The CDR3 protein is CASSQTRDNEQFF. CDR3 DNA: TGTGCCAGCAGCCAAACTAGAGACAATGAGCAGTTCTTC.

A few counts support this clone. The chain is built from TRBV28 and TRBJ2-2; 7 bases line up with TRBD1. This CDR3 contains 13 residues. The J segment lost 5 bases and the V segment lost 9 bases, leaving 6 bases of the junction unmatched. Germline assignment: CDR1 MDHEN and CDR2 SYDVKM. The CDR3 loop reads CASFRDRTGELFF. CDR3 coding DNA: TGTGCCAGTTTCCGGGACAGAACCGGGGAGCTGTTTTTT.

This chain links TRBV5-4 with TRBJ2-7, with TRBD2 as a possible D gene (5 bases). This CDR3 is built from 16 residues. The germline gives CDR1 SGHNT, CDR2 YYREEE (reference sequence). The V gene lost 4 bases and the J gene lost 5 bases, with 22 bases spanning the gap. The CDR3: CASSIDGERFPNEQYF. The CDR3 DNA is TGTGCCAGCAGCATTGATGGGGAGCGGTTCCCTAACGAGCAGTACTTC.

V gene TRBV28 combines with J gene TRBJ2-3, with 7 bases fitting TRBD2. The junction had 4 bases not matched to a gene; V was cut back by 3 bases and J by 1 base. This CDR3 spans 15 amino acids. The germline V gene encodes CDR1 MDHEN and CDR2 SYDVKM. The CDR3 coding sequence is TGTGCCAGCAGTTTTGGCGGGGGAGGCACAGATACGCAGTATTTT. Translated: CASSFGGGGTDTQYF.

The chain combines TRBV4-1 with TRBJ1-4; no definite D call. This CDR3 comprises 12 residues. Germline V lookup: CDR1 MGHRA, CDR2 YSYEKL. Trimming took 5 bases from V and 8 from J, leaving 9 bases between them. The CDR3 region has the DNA TGCGCCAGCAGCTCGACGGGGGAAAAACTGTTTTTT. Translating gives CASSSTGEKLFF.

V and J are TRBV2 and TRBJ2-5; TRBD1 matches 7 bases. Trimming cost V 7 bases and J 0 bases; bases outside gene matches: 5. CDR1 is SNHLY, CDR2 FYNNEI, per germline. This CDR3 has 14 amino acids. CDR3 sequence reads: CASKGRGYQETQYF. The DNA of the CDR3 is TGTGCCAGCAAGGGCAGGGGGTACCAAGAGACCCAGTACTTC.

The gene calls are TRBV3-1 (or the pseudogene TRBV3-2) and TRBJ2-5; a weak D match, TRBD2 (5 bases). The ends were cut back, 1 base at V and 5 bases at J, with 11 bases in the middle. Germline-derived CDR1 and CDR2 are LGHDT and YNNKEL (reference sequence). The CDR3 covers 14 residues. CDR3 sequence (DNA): TGTGCCAGCAGCCAAGGGAGGAGGAGTGAGACCCAGTACTTC. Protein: CASSQGRRSETQYF.

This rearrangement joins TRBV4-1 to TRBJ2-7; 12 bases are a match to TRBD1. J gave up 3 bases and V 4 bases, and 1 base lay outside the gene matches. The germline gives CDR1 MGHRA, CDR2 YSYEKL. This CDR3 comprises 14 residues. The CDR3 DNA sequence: TGCGCCAGCAGCCGGGACAGGGGGCTCTACGAGCAGTACTTC. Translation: CASSRDRGLYEQYF.

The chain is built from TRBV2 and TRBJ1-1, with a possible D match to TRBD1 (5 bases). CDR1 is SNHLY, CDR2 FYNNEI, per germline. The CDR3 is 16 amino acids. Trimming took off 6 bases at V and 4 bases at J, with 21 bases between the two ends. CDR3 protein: CASRVDGGRGSTEAFF. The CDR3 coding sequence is TGTGCCAGCAGGGTCGACGGTGGCCGGGGGAGCACTGAAGCTTTCTTT.

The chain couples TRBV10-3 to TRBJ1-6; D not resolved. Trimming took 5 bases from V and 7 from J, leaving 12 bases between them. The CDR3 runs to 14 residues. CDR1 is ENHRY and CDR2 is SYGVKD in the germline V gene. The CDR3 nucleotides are TGTGCCATCAGTAGGAGCACGAGGAATTCACCCCTCCACTTT. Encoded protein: CAISRSTRNSPLHF.

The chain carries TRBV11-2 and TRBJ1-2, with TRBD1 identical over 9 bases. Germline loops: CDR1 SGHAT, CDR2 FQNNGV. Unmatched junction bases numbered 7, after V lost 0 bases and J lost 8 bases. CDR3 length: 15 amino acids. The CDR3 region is CASSLDYATGGGYTF. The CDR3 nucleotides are TGTGCCAGCAGCTTAGATTATGCCACAGGGGGCGGCTACACCTTC.

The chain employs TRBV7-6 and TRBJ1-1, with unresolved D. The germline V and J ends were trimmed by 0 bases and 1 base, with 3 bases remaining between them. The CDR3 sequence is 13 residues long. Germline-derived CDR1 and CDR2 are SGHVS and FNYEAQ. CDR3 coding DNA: TGTGCCAGCAGCTTAGCCGGGAACACTGAAGCTTTCTTT. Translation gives CASSLAGNTEAFF.

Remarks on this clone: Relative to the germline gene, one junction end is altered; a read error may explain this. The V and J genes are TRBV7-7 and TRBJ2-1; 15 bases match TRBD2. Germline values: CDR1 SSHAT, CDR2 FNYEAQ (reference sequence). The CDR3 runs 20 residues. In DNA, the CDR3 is TGTGCTAGCAGCTCCCTATCACCGGGACTAGCGGGAGGTTCCTACAATGAGCAGTTCTTC. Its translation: CASSSLSPGLAGGSYNEQFF.

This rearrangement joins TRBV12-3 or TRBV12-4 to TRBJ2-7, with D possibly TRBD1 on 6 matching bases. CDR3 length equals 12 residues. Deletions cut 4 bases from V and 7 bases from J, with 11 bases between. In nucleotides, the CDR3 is TGTGCCAGCAGTTCCAACAGGGAAGAGCAGTACTTC. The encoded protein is CASSSNREEQYF.

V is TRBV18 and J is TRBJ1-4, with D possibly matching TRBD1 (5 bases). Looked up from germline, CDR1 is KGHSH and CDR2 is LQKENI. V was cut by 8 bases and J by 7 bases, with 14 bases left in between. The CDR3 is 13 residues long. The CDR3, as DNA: TGTGCCAGCGGCCGGCAGGGTAGTGAAAAACTGTTTTTT. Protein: CASGRQGSEKLFF.

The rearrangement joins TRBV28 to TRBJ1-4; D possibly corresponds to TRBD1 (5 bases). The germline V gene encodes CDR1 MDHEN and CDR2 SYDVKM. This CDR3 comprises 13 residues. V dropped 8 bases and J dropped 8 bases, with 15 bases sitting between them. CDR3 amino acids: CASLTAGGEKLFF. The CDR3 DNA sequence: TGTGCCAGCCTAACGGCCGGGGGGGAAAAACTGTTTTTT.